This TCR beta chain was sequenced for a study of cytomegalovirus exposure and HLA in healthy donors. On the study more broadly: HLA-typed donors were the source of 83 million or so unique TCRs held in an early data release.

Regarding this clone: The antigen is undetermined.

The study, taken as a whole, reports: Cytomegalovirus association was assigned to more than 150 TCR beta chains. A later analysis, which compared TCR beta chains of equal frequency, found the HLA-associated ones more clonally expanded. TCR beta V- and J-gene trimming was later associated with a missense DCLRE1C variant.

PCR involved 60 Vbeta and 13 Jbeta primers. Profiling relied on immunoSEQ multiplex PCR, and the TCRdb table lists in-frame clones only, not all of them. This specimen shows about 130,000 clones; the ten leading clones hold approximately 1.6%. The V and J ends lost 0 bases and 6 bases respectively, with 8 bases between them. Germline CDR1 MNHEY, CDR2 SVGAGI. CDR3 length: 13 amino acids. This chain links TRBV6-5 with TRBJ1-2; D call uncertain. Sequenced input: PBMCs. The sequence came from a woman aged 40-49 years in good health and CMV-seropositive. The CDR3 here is CASSYSGIDGYTF. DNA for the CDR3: TGTGCCAGCAGTTACTCCGGGATAGATGGCTACACCTTC.